This T cell receptor beta chain was identified in a study of low-dose radiotherapy and immunotherapy resistance in tumors. Overall study context: At a dose of 200 mg/m2, intravenous cyclophosphamide was given every two weeks, one day before radiation and immunotherapy.

Time point described: after trial treatment. Stated treatment: LDRT plus nivolumab, ipilimumab, low-dose cyclophosphamide and aspirin (RACIN trial). This clonotype was seen many times. From germline, CDR1 is SGHVS and CDR2 FQNEAQ. Trimming removed 4 bases at V and 0 bases at J, with 9 bases between. This CDR3 region has 14 residues. TRAV- and TRBV-specific primers were used for first-strand cDNA, which covered alpha and beta chains. TCR amplification ran 15 to 20 PCR cycles using constant-region and V-primer adapter primers. TCRdb itself ran the reads through MiXCR, one entry per CDR3 protein. The sample yields 80,000 or so distinct CDR3 sequences, around 17% seen once.

Source: PBMCs, taken after low-dose radiotherapy plus immunotherapy. This receptor was identified in a male donor with prostate cancer. The rearrangement uses TRBV7-8 and TRBJ2-5; D uncertain. The CDR3 spells CASSSLGHQETQYF. The CDR3, as DNA: TGTGCCAGCAGCTCCCTTGGACACCAAGAGACCCAGTACTTC.